This T cell receptor (beta chain) was recorded in a study of human thymus T cells. Surgeons resected thymus tissue during corrective heart surgery. This table comes from immunoSEQ multiplex PCR, and its TCRdb copy is limited to in-frame clones, with some not included. This table has some 120,000 clones, around 94% appearing once. This clonotype was sampled from a boy less than two years old with a congenital heart defect but otherwise immunologically healthy. The sample taken for sequencing was thymus tissue.

CDR3 bases: TGTGCCAGCAGCGGACTAGCGGGGATAGGTGAGCAGTTCTTC. This codes for CASSGLAGIGEQFF. V gene TRBV2 combines with J gene TRBJ2-1; TRBD2 aligns across 12 bases. The trim removed 6 bases at V and 9 bases at J, leaving 6 bases unmatched. Germline lookup yields CDR1 SNHLY and CDR2 FYNNEI. The CDR3 spans 14 residues.